This TCR beta chain was sequenced during a study of control samples from healthy donors and cancer patients. This CDR3 is 10 amino acids long. This table comes from immunoSEQ multiplex PCR, and its TCRdb copy is limited to in-frame clones, with some not included. The sample shows about 98,000 clones, around 82% of them seen only once. The receptor's source is a man aged 55-75 years in good health. Input material: blood. The chain recombines TRBV21-1 with TRBJ2-1; whether TRBD2, the table's D call, matches the DNA was not checked. TRBV21-1 counts as a pseudogene. CDR3 protein: CARRGDTEFF. CDR3 nucleotide sequence: TGTGCCAGACGGGGGGATACGGAGTTCTTC.